The clone carrying this TCR beta chain turned up a few times. Only in-frame clones appear in the TCRdb table, and some are missing; sequencing was by immunoSEQ multiplex PCR. The sample records 65,000 to 85,000 clones, 85% to 90% being singletons. The sample is drawn from a study of blood T cell repertoires in COVID-19. Study-wide context: Nucleic acid was either cDNA or gDNA, and it came from T cells, B-cell-depleted T cells, or PBMCs.

The CDR3 has 16 amino acids. In germline, CDR1 is SGHRS, CDR2 YFSETQ. V lost 4 bases to trimming and J lost 4 bases, with 15 bases between them. The sequenced sample consisted of peripheral blood. The gene calls are TRBV5-1 and TRBJ2-6; maybe TRBD1 (6 bases). The source of this sequence is a human donor in a cohort sampled during active COVID-19. The CDR3 loop reads CASSAVGTSGANVLTF. Written as DNA, the CDR3 is TGCGCCAGCAGCGCCGTGGGGACATCCGGGGCCAACGTCCTGACTTTC.